The T cell receptor beta chain under discussion was sequenced for a study of blood T cells in healthy people across ages. It was with a sample-barcoded 5' primer and a J-beta primer mix that a second PCR of roughly 6 to 12 cycles was run. Each TCR beta cDNA got a 12-nucleotide random molecular identifier. TCRdb reprocessed the 5' RACE reads via MiXCR and lists one record per CDR3 protein. The sample holds over 1,500,000 distinct CDR3 sequences, about two fifths seen once. In each sample, at least 6.5 million PBMCs were isolated. The CDR3 spans 14 residues. Germline CDR1 and CDR2: KGHSH and LQKENI. The gene calls are TRBV18 and TRBJ2-4; possibly TRBD2 for D (6 bases). The end of the DNA fits TRBJ2-7 better, so the J call may be wrong. Source material: blood. This clonotype was obtained from a human donor in good health. The DNA of the CDR3 is TGTGCCAGCTCACCAACCTTTGCGGGATACGAGCAGTACTTC. Translated, it gives CASSPTFAGYEQYF.